This record concerns one T cell receptor (beta chain) sequence. Its target is unknown. The CDR3 spans 14 residues. V was pared by 4 bases and J by 2 bases, with 12 bases between. Germline assignment: CDR1 SGHRS and CDR2 YFSETQ. The data originate from a study of post-analysis software for immune sequencing data. Study conclusions and caveats: Controls showed lower frequencies than patients for five TRBV segments, and TRBV5-6, TRBV5-1 and TRBV20-1 were among these.

Incorporated into the TCR beta cDNA libraries were unique molecular identifiers, which served to reduce PCR and sequencing biases. A single record per CDR3 protein comes from TCRdb applying MiXCR to the PCR reads. The data show around 710,000 distinct CDR3 sequences, roughly 46% seen once. The chain combines TRBV5-1 with TRBJ1-2; perhaps TRBD1 as D (5 bases). Sequencing was carried out using blood. The sequence derives from a girl aged 5-17 years with multiple sclerosis. The CDR3 loop reads CASSPDTSNYGYTF. CDR3 in DNA: TGCGCCAGCAGCCCGGACACCTCGAACTATGGCTACACCTTC.